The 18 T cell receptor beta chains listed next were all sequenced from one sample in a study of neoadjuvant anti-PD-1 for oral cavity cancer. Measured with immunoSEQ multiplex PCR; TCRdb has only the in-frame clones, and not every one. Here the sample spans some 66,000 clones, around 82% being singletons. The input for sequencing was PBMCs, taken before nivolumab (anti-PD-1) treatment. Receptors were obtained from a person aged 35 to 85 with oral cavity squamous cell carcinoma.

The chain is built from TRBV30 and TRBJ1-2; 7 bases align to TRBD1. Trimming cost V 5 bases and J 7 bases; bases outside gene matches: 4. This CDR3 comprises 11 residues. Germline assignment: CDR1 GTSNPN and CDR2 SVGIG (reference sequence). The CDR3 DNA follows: TGTGCCTGGGACAGGGCATTTGGCTACACCTTC. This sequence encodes CAWDRAFGYTF.

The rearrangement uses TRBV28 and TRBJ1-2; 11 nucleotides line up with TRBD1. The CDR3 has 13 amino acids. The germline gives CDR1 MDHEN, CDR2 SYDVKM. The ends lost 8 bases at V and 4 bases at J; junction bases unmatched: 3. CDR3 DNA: TGTGCCAGCCGGGGACAGGGGGTCTATGGCTACACCTTC. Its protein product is CASRGQGVYGYTF.

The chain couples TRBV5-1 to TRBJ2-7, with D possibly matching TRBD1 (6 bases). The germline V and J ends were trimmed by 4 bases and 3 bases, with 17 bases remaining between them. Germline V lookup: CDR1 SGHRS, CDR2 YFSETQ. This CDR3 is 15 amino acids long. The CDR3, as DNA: TGCGCCAGCAGCCCGGAAACGACAGGCAACTACGAGCAGTACTTC. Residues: CASSPETTGNYEQYF.

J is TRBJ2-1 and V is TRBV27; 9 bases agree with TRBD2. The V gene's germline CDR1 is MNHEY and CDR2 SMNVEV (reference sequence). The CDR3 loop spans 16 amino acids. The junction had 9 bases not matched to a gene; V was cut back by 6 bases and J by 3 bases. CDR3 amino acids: CASSPNSGSYYNEQFF. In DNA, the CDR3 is TGTGCCAGCAGCCCTAATAGCGGGAGCTACTACAATGAGCAGTTCTTC.

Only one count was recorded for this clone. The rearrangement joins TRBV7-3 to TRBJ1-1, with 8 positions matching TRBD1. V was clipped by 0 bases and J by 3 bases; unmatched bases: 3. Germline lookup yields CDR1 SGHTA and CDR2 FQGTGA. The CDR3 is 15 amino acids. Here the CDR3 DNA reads TGTGCCAGCAGCTTAACTCCGGGACAGGACACTGAAGCTTTCTTT. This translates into CASSLTPGQDTEAFF.

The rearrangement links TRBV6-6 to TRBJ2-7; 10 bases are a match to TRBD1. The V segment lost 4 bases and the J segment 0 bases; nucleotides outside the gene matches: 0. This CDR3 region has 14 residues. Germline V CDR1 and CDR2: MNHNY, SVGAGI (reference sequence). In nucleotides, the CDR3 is TGTGCCAGCAGTTGGACAGGGGGCTCCTACGAGCAGTACTTC. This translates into CASSWTGGSYEQYF.

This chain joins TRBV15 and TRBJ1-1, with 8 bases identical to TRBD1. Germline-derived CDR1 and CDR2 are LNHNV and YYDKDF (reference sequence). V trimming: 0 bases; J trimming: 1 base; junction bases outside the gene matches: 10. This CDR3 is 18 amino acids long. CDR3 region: CATSRDRAGGGWNTEAFF. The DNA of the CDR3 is TGTGCCACCAGCAGAGATCGGGCAGGGGGCGGGTGGAACACTGAAGCTTTCTTT.

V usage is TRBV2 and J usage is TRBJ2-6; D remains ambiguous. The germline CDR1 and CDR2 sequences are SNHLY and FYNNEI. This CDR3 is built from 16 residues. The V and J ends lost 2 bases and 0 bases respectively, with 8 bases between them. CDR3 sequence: CASSELLFSGANVLTF. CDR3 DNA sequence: TGTGCCAGCAGTGAACTACTGTTCTCTGGGGCCAACGTCCTGACTTTC.

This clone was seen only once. The CDR3 nucleotides are TGTGCCAGCAGCTTTTCCGGAAAACTGTTTTTT. It is translated as CASSFSGKLFF. The J gene is TRBJ1-4, the V gene TRBV7-9, with D uncertain. This CDR3 comprises 11 residues. Trimming shortened V by 3 bases and J by 10 bases, and 6 bases separated the two germline ends. Germline V CDR1 and CDR2: SEHNR, FQNEAQ (reference sequence).

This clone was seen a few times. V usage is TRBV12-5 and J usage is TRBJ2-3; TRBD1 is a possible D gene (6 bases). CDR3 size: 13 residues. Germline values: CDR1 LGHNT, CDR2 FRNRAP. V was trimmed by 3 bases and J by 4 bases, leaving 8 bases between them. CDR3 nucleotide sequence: TGTGCTAGTGGTTTTCAGGGGTCAGATACGCAGTATTTT. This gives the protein CASGFQGSDTQYF.

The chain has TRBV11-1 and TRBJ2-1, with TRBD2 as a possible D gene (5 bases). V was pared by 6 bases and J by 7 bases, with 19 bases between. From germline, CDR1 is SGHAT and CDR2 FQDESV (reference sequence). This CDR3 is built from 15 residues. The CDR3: CASSPPGGGWNEQFF. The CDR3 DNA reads TGTGCCAGCAGTCCACCAGGCGGCGGGTGGAATGAGCAGTTCTTC.

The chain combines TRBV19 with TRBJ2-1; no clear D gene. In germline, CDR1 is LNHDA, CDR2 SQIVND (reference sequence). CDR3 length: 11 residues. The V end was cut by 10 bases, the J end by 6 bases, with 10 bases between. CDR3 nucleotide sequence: TGTGCCACCCACTCCGGCAATGAGCAGTTCTTC. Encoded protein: CATHSGNEQFF.

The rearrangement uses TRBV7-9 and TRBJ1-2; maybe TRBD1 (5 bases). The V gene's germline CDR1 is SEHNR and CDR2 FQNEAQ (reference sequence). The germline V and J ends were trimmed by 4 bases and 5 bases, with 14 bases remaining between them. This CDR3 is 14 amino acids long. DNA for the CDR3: TGTGCCAGCAGCTCCGCAACACAGGAGTATGGCTACACCTTC. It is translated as CASSSATQEYGYTF.

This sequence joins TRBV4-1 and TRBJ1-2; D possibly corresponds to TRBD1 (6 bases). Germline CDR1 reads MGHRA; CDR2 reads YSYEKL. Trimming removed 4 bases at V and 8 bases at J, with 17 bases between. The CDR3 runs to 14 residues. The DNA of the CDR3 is TGCGCCAGCAGCCGGGAGTTTGGACAGTTCGGCTACACCTTC. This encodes CASSREFGQFGYTF.

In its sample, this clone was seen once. The CDR3 here is CASSINEDEAFF. The DNA for the CDR3 is TGTGCCAGCAGCATCAATGAGGATGAGGCTTTCTTT. This chain joins TRBV7-9 and TRBJ1-1; no definite D call. This CDR3 spans 12 amino acids. Germline CDR1 is SEHNR and CDR2 is FQNEAQ (reference sequence). V was clipped by 5 bases and J by 11 bases, with 15 bases between them. The entire variable domain, with the rest obtained from reference TRBV7-9 and TRBJ1-1, is as follows: DTGVSQNPRHKITKRGQNVTFRCDPISEHNRLYWYRQTLGQGPEFLTYFQNEAQLEKSRLLSDRFSAERPKGSFSTLEIQRTEQGDSAMYLCASSINEDEAFFGQGTRLTVV.

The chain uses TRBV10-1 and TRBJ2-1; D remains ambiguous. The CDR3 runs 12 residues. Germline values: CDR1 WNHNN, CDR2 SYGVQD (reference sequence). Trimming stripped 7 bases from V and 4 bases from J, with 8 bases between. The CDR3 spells CASTEPYNEQFF. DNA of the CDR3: TGCGCCAGCACAGAGCCTTACAATGAGCAGTTCTTC.

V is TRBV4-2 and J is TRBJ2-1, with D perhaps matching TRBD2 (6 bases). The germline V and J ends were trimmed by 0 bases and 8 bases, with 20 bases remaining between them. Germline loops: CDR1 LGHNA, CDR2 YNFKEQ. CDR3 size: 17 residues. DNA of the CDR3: TGTGCCAGCAGCCAAGAGTTCGGGAGCGGCCCCAAAGATGAGCAGTTCTTC. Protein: CASSQEFGSGPKDEQFF.

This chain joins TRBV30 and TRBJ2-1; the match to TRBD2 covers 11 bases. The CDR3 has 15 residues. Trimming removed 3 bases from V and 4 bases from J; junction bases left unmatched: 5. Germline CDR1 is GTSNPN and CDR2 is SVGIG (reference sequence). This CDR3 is CAWSSASGGYNEQFF. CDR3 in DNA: TGTGCCTGGAGCTCAGCTAGCGGGGGGTACAATGAGCAGTTCTTC.